Below, 2 T cell receptor beta chains from the same sample are listed, as sequenced in a study of control samples from healthy donors and cancer patients (TCRdb year 2020). Libraries were prepared through the immunoSEQ multiplex PCR assay. The source is immuneACCESS, and TCRdb retained only in-frame sequences with V and J called. Part of the clones is not carried over; for the studies checked, unresolved V genes explain less than half of this, and the remainder is unexplained. This sample is represented by about 86,000 clones; about 88% of them were singletons. The ten most abundant clones make up 8.5% to 10% of the sample. Sequencing was carried out using PBMCs. These receptors were collected from a woman between 50 and 59 years old with colorectal cancer.

This clone was seen only once. The rearrangement uses TRBV4-2 and TRBJ1-1; D is possibly TRBD1 (5 bases). V was clipped by 0 bases and J by 0 bases, with 14 bases between them. Germline assignment: CDR1 LGHNA and CDR2 YNFKEQ. This CDR3 has 17 residues. CDR3 in amino acids: CASSQDDIRGLNTEAFF. In DNA form, the CDR3 reads TGTGCCAGCAGCCAAGATGATATAAGGGGATTGAACACTGAAGCTTTCTTT.

This clone has just a few counts. V and J are TRBV10-3 and TRBJ1-4; 8 bases fit TRBD1. Germline V lookup: CDR1 ENHRY, CDR2 SYGVKD. The CDR3 is 13 residues long. V was clipped by 10 bases and J by 4 bases; unmatched bases: 5. The CDR3 spells CATQGADNEKLFF. The DNA of the CDR3 is TGTGCCACCCAGGGGGCAGATAATGAAAAACTGTTTTTT.